The 3 T cell receptor beta chains presented below share a single source sample, sequenced in a study of OX40 agonist ivuxolimab in advanced cancers. The repertoire was sequenced with immunoSEQ multiplex PCR; TCRdb's copy has only in-frame clones and lacks some. The top ten clones hold around 4.6% of a sample with some 44,000 clones, roughly nine tenths of them seen once. This sample comprised CD4+ or CD8+ T cells sorted from blood, obtained in a trial of the OX40 agonist ivuxolimab. These receptors originate from an adult with an advanced solid tumor such as melanoma, head and neck, liver or kidney cancer.

This sequence joins TRBV7-9 and TRBJ2-3, with TRBD2 matching over 14 bases. CDR1 is SEHNR and CDR2 is FQNEAQ in the germline V gene (reference sequence). V shed 6 bases and J 4 bases; nucleotides not matched to a gene: 9. The length of the CDR3 is 17 residues. This CDR3 reads CASSFSTSGRVSDTQYF. CDR3 nucleotides: TGTGCCAGCAGTTTTTCGACTAGCGGGAGGGTCTCAGATACGCAGTATTTT.

This chain's CDR3 is CASRLGRDRGRNTEAFF. The CDR3 DNA follows: TGTGCCAGCAGATTAGGCCGGGACAGGGGGAGAAACACTGAAGCTTTCTTT. V is TRBV21-1 and J is TRBJ1-1; TRBD1 is the table's D call and was not checked against the DNA. TRBV21-1 corresponds to a pseudogene. The CDR3 has 17 residues.

This rearrangement joins TRBV6-1 to TRBJ1-1; TRBD1 agrees at 9 bases. The V segment lost 2 bases and the J segment 5 bases; nucleotides outside the gene matches: 6. Looked up from germline, CDR1 is MNHNS and CDR2 is SASEGT. CDR3 size: 15 residues. In nucleotides, the CDR3 is TGTGCCAGCAGTGAACCCGGGACAGGGAGGACTGAAGCTTTCTTT. Its translation: CASSEPGTGRTEAFF.